A single sample gave rise to the 31 T cell receptor beta chains below, sequenced in a study of OX40 agonist ivuxolimab in advanced cancers. Generated by immunoSEQ multiplex PCR, the TCRdb table keeps only in-frame clones and is missing some. The repertoire holds nearly 90,000 clones, with around nine tenths as singletons. Sequences were derived from CD4+ or CD8+ T cells sorted from blood, sampled in a trial of the OX40 agonist ivuxolimab. The receptor set was obtained from an adult with an advanced solid tumor such as melanoma, head and neck, liver or kidney cancer.

V is TRBV5-4 and J is TRBJ1-2, with unresolved D. Trimming cost V 7 bases and J 4 bases, with 14 bases left between them. The CDR3 has 13 residues. The germline V gene encodes CDR1 SGHNT and CDR2 YYREEE (reference sequence). CDR3 sequence (DNA): TGTGCCAGCTTACCAGGAAAGACCTATGGCTACACCTTC. It specifies CASLPGKTYGYTF.

This clone was seen more than once but under ten times. CDR3 loop: CASSLRTGVEKLFF. The CDR3 nucleotides are TGCGCCAGCAGCTTACGGACAGGGGTTGAAAAACTGTTTTTT. The V call is TRBV5-1, the J call TRBJ1-4, with 9 positions matching TRBD1. From germline, CDR1 is SGHRS and CDR2 YFSETQ. The CDR3 is 14 residues long. V shed 2 bases, J shed 7 bases, and the junction held 3 bases outside the gene matches.

This clone is medium-sized (0.01 to 0.1%) within its sample. CDR3 amino acids: CASSLARDANNSPLHF. The CDR3 region has the DNA TGCGCCAGCAGCTTGGCCCGGGACGCAAATAATTCACCCCTCCACTTT. The chain combines TRBV5-1 with TRBJ1-6; D is possibly TRBD1 (5 bases). Trimming removed 0 bases at V and 5 bases at J, with 12 bases between. The germline gives CDR1 SGHRS, CDR2 YFSETQ. CDR3 length equals 16 residues.

The chain combines TRBV7-8 with TRBJ2-5, with D tentatively TRBD1 (5 bases). Germline values: CDR1 SGHVS, CDR2 FQNEAQ. Trimming pared 1 base from V and 2 bases from J, leaving 14 bases between. The CDR3 consists of 16 residues. The CDR3 here is CASSLEGSVSQETQYF. The CDR3 coding sequence is TGTGCCAGCAGCTTAGAGGGGTCGGTGTCTCAAGAGACCCAGTACTTC.

This sequence joins TRBV14 and TRBJ2-6, with D tentatively TRBD1 (5 bases). V lost 0 bases and J lost 2, with 11 bases in between. The CDR3 runs to 17 residues. Germline CDR1 is SGHDN and CDR2 is FVKESK. The CDR3 loop reads CASSQEWGFTGANVLTF. The CDR3 DNA is TGTGCCAGCAGCCAAGAATGGGGCTTCACTGGGGCCAACGTCCTGACTTTC.

A few counts support this clone. This chain links TRBV7-9 with TRBJ1-2, with 8 positions matching TRBD1. The V segment lost 5 bases and the J segment 14 bases; nucleotides outside the gene matches: 16. Germline V gene sequence: CDR1 SEHNR, CDR2 FQNEAQ (reference sequence). This CDR3 region has 14 residues. Written as DNA, the CDR3 is TGTGCCAGCAGCCCTTCCGGAGACAGGGGAACGGAAACCTTC. Protein: CASSPSGDRGTETF.

This clone appeared once. The V call is TRBV5-1, the J call TRBJ2-7; 7 bases match TRBD1. The CDR3 length is 14 residues. Germline V gene lookup returns CDR1 SGHRS and CDR2 YFSETQ. V gave up 4 bases and J gave up 2 bases; unmatched junction bases: 6. The CDR3 DNA reads TGCGCCAGCAGCGCCGGACAGGTTCCCTACGAGCAGTACTTC. Protein sequence: CASSAGQVPYEQYF.

The J gene is TRBJ2-5, the V gene TRBV13, with 10 bases fitting TRBD2. This CDR3 comprises 15 residues. The V and J ends lost 5 bases and 1 base, in that order; junction bases with no gene match: 4. From germline, CDR1 is PRHDT and CDR2 FYEKMQ (reference sequence). The chain's CDR3 is CASSPGTSVQETQYF. Here the CDR3 DNA reads TGTGCCAGCAGCCCCGGGACTAGCGTCCAAGAGACCCAGTACTTC.

The V and J genes are TRBV7-9 and TRBJ2-5; tentative D call: TRBD1 (7 bases). This CDR3 has 15 amino acids. Germline-derived CDR1 and CDR2 are SEHNR and FQNEAQ (reference sequence). V was pared by 5 bases and J by 5 bases, with 18 bases between. The CDR3: CASSPRQGRGETQYF. Written as DNA, the CDR3 is TGTGCCAGCAGCCCCCGACAGGGTCGGGGGGAGACCCAGTACTTC.

V gene TRBV7-9 combines with J gene TRBJ2-2; D is perhaps TRBD1 or TRBD2 (5 bases each). Germline V gives CDR1 SEHNR, CDR2 FQNEAQ (reference sequence). The CDR3 is 14 residues long. The V end lost 1 base, the J end lost 6 bases, and 9 bases lay between the germline ends. Here the CDR3 reads CASSLEGTAGELFF. DNA for the CDR3: TGTGCCAGCAGCTTAGAGGGGACCGCCGGGGAGCTGTTTTTT. The full variable domain, its missing parts supplied by reference TRBV7-9 and TRBJ2-2, is DTGVSQNPRHKITKRGQNVTFRCDPISEHNRLYWYRQTLGQGPEFLTYFQNEAQLEKSRLLSDRFSAERPKGSFSTLEIQRTEQGDSAMYLCASSLEGTAGELFFGEGSRLTVL.

V is TRBV28 and J is TRBJ1-2; D is undetermined. V lost 6 bases, J lost 4 bases, and 6 bases lay in between. From germline, CDR1 is MDHEN and CDR2 SYDVKM. This CDR3 contains 11 residues. CDR3 DNA sequence: TGTGCCAGCAGGGACGGCTATGGCTACACCTTC. This gives the protein CASRDGYGYTF.

V gene TRBV9 combines with J gene TRBJ1-1; perhaps TRBD1 as D (5 bases). Germline assignment: CDR1 SGDLS and CDR2 YYNGEE. CDR3 length: 16 amino acids. Between the trimmed V and J ends, which lost 0 bases and 1 base, there was a span of 13 bases. CDR3 region: CASSVEIGHSNTEAFF. CDR3 in DNA: TGTGCCAGCAGCGTAGAAATAGGACACTCGAACACTGAAGCTTTCTTT.

V and J are TRBV5-1 and TRBJ1-4; D gene uncertain. The V and J ends lost 4 bases and 7 bases respectively, with 11 bases between them. This CDR3 is 13 amino acids long. CDR1 is SGHRS, CDR2 YFSETQ, per germline. Written as DNA, the CDR3 is TGCGCCAGCAGCCTACTGGGCGGTGAAAAACTGTTTTTT. It encodes CASSLLGGEKLFF.

The chain links TRBV10-1 to TRBJ2-3; 9 nucleotides agree with TRBD1. This CDR3 comprises 15 residues. Trimming cost V 6 bases and J 10 bases; bases outside gene matches: 14. Germline V gene lookup returns CDR1 WNHNN and CDR2 SYGVQD (reference sequence). The CDR3 protein is CASRAGTGTNIAQYF. In DNA form, the CDR3 reads TGCGCCAGCAGGGCCGGGACAGGGACGAATATCGCGCAGTATTTT.

This chain uses TRBV27 with TRBJ2-1; D may be TRBD1 or TRBD2 (5 bases each). The CDR3 is 18 residues long. V was clipped by 1 base and J by 8 bases, with 24 bases between them. From germline, CDR1 is MNHEY and CDR2 SMNVEV (reference sequence). The CDR3 region is CASSLFPLRGGDGDEQFF. The DNA of the CDR3 is TGTGCCAGCAGTTTATTCCCCCTTCGTGGGGGTGACGGCGATGAGCAGTTCTTC.

This chain uses TRBV30 with TRBJ2-3, with TRBD2 matching over 11 bases. The CDR3 has 16 amino acids. V shed 2 bases, J shed 4 bases, and the junction held 8 bases outside the gene matches. Per germline, CDR1 GTSNPN and CDR2 SVGIG (reference sequence). The CDR3 protein is CAWSFLAGGPPDTQYF. CDR3 DNA: TGTGCCTGGAGTTTCTTAGCGGGGGGGCCCCCAGATACGCAGTATTTT.

The CDR3 reads CASRPGTGPPYEQYF. The CDR3 nucleotides read TGTGCCAGCAGGCCCGGGACAGGTCCTCCCTACGAGCAGTACTTC. The chain couples TRBV6-1 to TRBJ2-7, with TRBD1 matching over 8 bases. Germline V gives CDR1 MNHNS, CDR2 SASEGT. The CDR3 is 15 amino acids. V was clipped by 6 bases and J by 2 bases; unmatched bases: 9.

This clone was counted between two and nine times. The chain is built from TRBV29-1 and TRBJ2-2; D may match TRBD1 or TRBD2 (5 bases each). V lost 3 bases to trimming and J lost 4 bases, with 9 bases between them. Germline loops: CDR1 SQVTM, CDR2 ANQGSEA. CDR3 length: 13 residues. The CDR3 region is CSVDPGSTGELFF. The CDR3 nucleotides are TGCAGCGTTGATCCAGGGAGCACCGGGGAGCTGTTTTTT.

The CDR3 loop is CASSFPTDTQYF. CDR3 in DNA: TGCGCCAGCAGCTTCCCCACAGATACGCAGTATTTT. V and J are TRBV5-1 and TRBJ2-3; D is uncertain. Between the trimmed V and J ends, which lost 2 bases and 2 bases, there was a span of 3 bases. CDR1 is SGHRS and CDR2 is YFSETQ in the germline V gene. The CDR3 loop spans 12 amino acids.

The J gene is TRBJ1-1, the V gene TRBV4-1, with 7 bases matching TRBD1. With 4 bases clipped from V and 6 bases from J, the junction kept 11 bases outside the gene matches. This CDR3 region has 15 residues. The germline V gene encodes CDR1 MGHRA and CDR2 YSYEKL. The CDR3 region is CASSPLRQGVSEAFF. In nucleotides, the CDR3 is TGCGCCAGCAGCCCCCTCCGACAGGGTGTCTCTGAAGCTTTCTTT.

The V call is TRBV23-1, the J call TRBJ1-1; D possibly corresponds to TRBD1 (6 bases). TRBV23-1 is assigned to the ORF class and has an uncertain function. The CDR3 is 13 amino acids. With 8 bases removed from V and 0 bases from J, the gap between germline ends came to 10 bases. CDR3 sequence: CASGQFMNTEAFF. CDR3 sequence (DNA): TGCGCCAGCGGACAGTTTATGAACACTGAAGCTTTCTTT.

V and J are TRBV7-2 and TRBJ2-5; TRBD2 aligns across 10 bases. Trimming removed 3 bases from V and 2 bases from J; junction bases left unmatched: 6. CDR3 length: 16 amino acids. Germline loops: CDR1 SGHTA, CDR2 FQGNSA. The CDR3 loop reads CASSFSTSGRQETQYF. CDR3 nucleotide sequence: TGTGCCAGCAGCTTTTCGACTAGCGGGCGTCAAGAGACCCAGTACTTC. Complete variable domain (other parts from reference TRBV7-2 and TRBJ2-5): GAGVSQSPSNKVTEKGKDVELRCDPISGHTALYWYRQSLGQGLEFLIYFQGNSAPDKSGLPSDRFSAERTGGSVSTLTIQRTQQEDSAVYLCASSFSTSGRQETQYFGPGTRLLVL.

The chain employs TRBV7-6 and TRBJ2-1; possibly TRBD1 for D (6 bases). V gave up 0 bases and J gave up 5 bases, with 17 bases separating them. This CDR3 has 17 residues. Germline CDR1 reads SGHVS; CDR2 reads FNYEAQ. The CDR3 DNA follows: TGTGCCAGCAGCTTAGCGCGGTCAGAGCGACAGGACAATGAGCAGTTCTTC. Its protein product is CASSLARSERQDNEQFF.

The chain links TRBV7-9 to TRBJ2-2; either TRBD1 or TRBD2 may supply D (6 bases each). Deletions cut 1 base from V and 4 bases from J, with 13 bases between. This CDR3 region has 16 residues. Per the germline V gene, CDR1 is SEHNR and CDR2 is FQNEAQ (reference sequence). Here the CDR3 reads CASSLGSGEATGELFF. CDR3 DNA sequence: TGTGCCAGCAGCTTAGGTTCAGGGGAGGCCACCGGGGAGCTGTTTTTT. Variable domain in full (rest from reference TRBV7-9 and TRBJ2-2): DTGVSQNPRHKITKRGQNVTFRCDPISEHNRLYWYRQTLGQGPEFLTYFQNEAQLEKSRLLSDRFSAERPKGSFSTLEIQRTEQGDSAMYLCASSLGSGEATGELFFGEGSRLTVL.

The chain uses TRBV4-1 and TRBJ2-7, with 9 bases identical to TRBD1. This CDR3 region has 14 residues. Trimming at V came to 0 bases and at J to 7 bases, leaving 4 bases not matched to a gene. Germline lookup yields CDR1 MGHRA and CDR2 YSYEKL. CDR3 coding DNA: TGCGCCAGCAGCCAAGATGACAGGGGGAGGGAGCAGTACTTC. Its protein is CASSQDDRGREQYF.

V is TRBV30 and J is TRBJ1-2; D remains unclear. From germline, CDR1 is GTSNPN and CDR2 SVGIG (reference sequence). Trimming shortened V by 5 bases and J by 12 bases, and 19 bases separated the two germline ends. This CDR3 comprises 12 residues. DNA for the CDR3: TGTGCCTGGGTTTTGCCGTCGGGGATGCACACCTTC. Its protein product is CAWVLPSGMHTF.

CDR3 loop: CASSITSGGGTDTQYF. The CDR3 region has the DNA TGCGCCAGCAGCATTACTAGCGGAGGGGGCACAGATACGCAGTATTTT. The V and J genes are TRBV5-1 and TRBJ2-3; 8 bases fit TRBD2. With V trimmed by 4 bases and J by 1 base, 8 bases remained unmatched. This CDR3 spans 16 amino acids. Germline V gives CDR1 SGHRS, CDR2 YFSETQ.

In this sample, this clone turned up once. The junction departs from germline at one end; a sequencing error may be responsible. This chain links TRBV7-7 with TRBJ2-5; TRBD2 matches at 7 bases. The CDR3 contains 14 residues. Germline V CDR1 and CDR2: SSHAT, FNYEAQ (reference sequence). CDR3 residues: CASSLTGGRETQYF. The CDR3 DNA sequence: TGTGCTAGCAGCCTCACCGGGGGGAGGGAGACCCAGTACTTC.

CDR3 nucleotides: TGCGCCAGCAGCCAAGGGGTGACAGGGGTCGGAAACACCATATATTTT. It encodes CASSQGVTGVGNTIYF. This chain connects TRBV4-3 to TRBJ1-3, with TRBD1 identical over 8 bases. CDR3 length: 16 amino acids. Trimming cost V 1 base and J 4 bases; bases outside gene matches: 6. The germline CDR1 and CDR2 sequences are LGHNA and YSLEER.

The chain combines TRBV6-5 with TRBJ2-2; D may correspond to TRBD1 or TRBD2 (5 bases each). This CDR3 contains 13 residues. CDR1 MNHEY and CDR2 SVGAGI come from the germline V gene. V was cut by 2 bases and J by 6 bases, with 7 bases left in between. Written as DNA, the CDR3 is TGTGCCAGCAGTTACGTGGGGGCCGGGGAGCTGTTTTTT. Translated, it gives CASSYVGAGELFF.

This clone was recorded only once. The chain carries TRBV19 and TRBJ1-2; TRBD1 aligns across 10 bases. The CDR3 length is 14 residues. J gave up 2 bases and V 6 bases, and 3 bases lay outside the gene matches. Germline V lookup: CDR1 LNHDA, CDR2 SQIVND (reference sequence). The CDR3 coding sequence is TGTGCCAGTAGGGACAGGGGGAGAAACTATGGCTACACCTTC. Encoded protein: CASRDRGRNYGYTF. Full variable domain (rest looked up from reference TRBV19 and TRBJ1-2): DGGITQSPKYLFRKEGQNVTLSCEQNLNHDAMYWYRQDPGQGLRLIYYSQIVNDFQKGDIAEGYSVSREKKESFPLTVTSAQKNPTAFYLCASRDRGRNYGYTFGSGTRLTVV.